The entry that follows covers one T cell receptor beta chain sequence. Its antigen remains unidentified. The source of the sample is a study of T cell responses to AZD1222 COVID-19 vaccine. Profiled with immunoSEQ multiplex PCR; TCRdb holds only in-frame clones, not every one. The repertoire holds about 110,000 clones, with nearly 90% as singletons. Between the trimmed V and J ends, which lost 0 bases and 4 bases, there was a span of 9 bases. Germline assignment: CDR1 GTSNPN and CDR2 SVGIG (reference sequence). This CDR3 contains 13 residues. Study results and caveats: Across spike, vaccine-associated CD4 TCRs were found, dominant at 160-218 and 743-854. Targeting of unmutated variant regions was reportedly seen in nearly half of spike-specific TCRs. Donor demographics were predominantly white British with a female majority; clonal diversity may be underestimated. Of the AZD1222 recipients, only 5 to 7 were seropositive at baseline.

This sequence joins TRBV30 and TRBJ1-1; D is unclear. Sequences were derived from peripheral blood, sampled 28 days after the second AZD1222 dose. This receptor was taken from an adult who received the AZD1222 COVID-19 vaccine. The DNA for the CDR3 is TGTGCCTGGAGTGTAACCGGGAGCACTGAAGCTTTCTTT. This gives the protein CAWSVTGSTEAFF.